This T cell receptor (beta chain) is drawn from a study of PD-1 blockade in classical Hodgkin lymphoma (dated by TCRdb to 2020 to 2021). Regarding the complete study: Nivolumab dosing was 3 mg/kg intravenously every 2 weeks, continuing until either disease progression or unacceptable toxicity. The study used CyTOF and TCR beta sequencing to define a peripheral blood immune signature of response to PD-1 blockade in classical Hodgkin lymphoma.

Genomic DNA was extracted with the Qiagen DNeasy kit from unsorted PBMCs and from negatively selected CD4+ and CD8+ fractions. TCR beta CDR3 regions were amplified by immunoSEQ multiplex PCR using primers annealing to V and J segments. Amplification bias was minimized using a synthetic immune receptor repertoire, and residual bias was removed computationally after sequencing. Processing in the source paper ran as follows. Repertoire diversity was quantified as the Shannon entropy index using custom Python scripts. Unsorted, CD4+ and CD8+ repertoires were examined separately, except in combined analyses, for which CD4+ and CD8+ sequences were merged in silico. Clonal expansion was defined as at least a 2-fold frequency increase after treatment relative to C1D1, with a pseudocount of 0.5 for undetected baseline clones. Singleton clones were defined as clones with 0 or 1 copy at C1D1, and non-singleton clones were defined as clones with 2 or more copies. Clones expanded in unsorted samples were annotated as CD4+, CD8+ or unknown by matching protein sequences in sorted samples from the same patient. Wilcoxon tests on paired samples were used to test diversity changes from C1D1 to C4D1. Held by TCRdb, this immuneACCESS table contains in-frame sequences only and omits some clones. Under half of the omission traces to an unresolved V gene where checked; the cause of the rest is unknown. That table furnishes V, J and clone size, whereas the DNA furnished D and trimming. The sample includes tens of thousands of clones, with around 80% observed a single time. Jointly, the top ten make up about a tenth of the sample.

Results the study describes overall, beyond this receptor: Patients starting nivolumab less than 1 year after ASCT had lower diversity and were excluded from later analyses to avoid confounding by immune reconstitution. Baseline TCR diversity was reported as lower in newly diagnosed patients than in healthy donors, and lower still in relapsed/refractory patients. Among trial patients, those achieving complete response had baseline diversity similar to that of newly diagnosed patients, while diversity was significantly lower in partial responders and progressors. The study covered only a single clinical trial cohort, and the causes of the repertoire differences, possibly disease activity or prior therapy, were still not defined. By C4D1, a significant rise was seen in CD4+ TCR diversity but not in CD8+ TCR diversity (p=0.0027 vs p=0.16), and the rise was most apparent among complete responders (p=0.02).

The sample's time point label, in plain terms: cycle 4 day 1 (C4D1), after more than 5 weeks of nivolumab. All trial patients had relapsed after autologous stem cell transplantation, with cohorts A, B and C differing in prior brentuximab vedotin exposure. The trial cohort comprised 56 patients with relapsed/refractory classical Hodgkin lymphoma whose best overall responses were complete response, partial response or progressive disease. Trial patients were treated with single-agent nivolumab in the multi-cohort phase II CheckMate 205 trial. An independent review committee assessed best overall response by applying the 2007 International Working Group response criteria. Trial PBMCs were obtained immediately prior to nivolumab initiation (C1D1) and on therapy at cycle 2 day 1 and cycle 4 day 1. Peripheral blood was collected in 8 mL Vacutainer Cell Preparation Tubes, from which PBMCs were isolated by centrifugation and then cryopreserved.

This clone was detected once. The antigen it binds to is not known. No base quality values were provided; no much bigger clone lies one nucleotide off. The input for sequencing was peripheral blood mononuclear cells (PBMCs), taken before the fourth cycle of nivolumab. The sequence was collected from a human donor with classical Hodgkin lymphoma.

The CDR3 is CASSLTGFNQPQHF. The DNA sequence is given as TGCGCCAGCAGCTTGACAGGGTTCAATCAGCCCCAGCATTTT. The rearrangement joined TRBV5-1 to TRBJ1-5; TRBD1 is a possible D gene, resting on 6 matching bases. As encoded in the germline V gene, CDR1 is SGHRS while CDR2 is YFSETQ. V is reduced by 1 base and J by 3 bases, leaving a spacing of 8 bases between them. Including cysteine and phenylalanine, the CDR3 has 14 amino acids. CDR3 DNA is the only sequence kept; it has 42 bases, read in frame from the first base.